The TCR beta chain under discussion was sequenced for a study of OX40 agonist ivuxolimab in advanced cancers. Study-level points and caveats: Expanded clones were, on average, more numerous among CD8+ T cells than CD4+. Both blood CD4+ and CD8+ T cells showed clonal growth by week 6 at 0.1 to 3.0 mg/kg.

With baseline, cycle 4 day 1, and cycle 7 day 1 as timepoints, blood was sampled. Sequenced by immunoSEQ multiplex PCR; TCRdb stores in-frame clones only, minus some. Of over 5,000 clones detected, over 60% appear once; the ten largest clones hold roughly 69%. CDR1 and CDR2 from the germline V gene are SEHNR and FQNEAQ (reference sequence). The CDR3 spans 17 residues. J gave up 5 bases and V 5 bases, and 16 bases lay outside the gene matches. Notes on this clone: Its antigen remains unknown.

The V call is TRBV7-9, the J call TRBJ2-3; 7 bases match TRBD1. This TCR came from an adult with an advanced solid tumor such as melanoma, head and neck, liver or kidney cancer. The starting material was CD4+ or CD8+ T cells sorted from blood, obtained in a trial of the OX40 agonist ivuxolimab. CDR3 region: CASSASTGVIVRDTQYF. The CDR3 DNA reads TGTGCCAGCAGCGCCAGTACAGGGGTAATAGTCCGAGATACGCAGTATTTT.